Presented here are 14 T cell receptor beta chains from one specimen sequenced in a study of spatial heterogeneity in lung cancer. Study-level findings and limits: How many expanded intratumoral alpha and beta TCRs were present tracked the tumor mutation count, which was a count of nonsynonymous mutations.

Time point described: sample taken at primary tumor resection. The antigens of these receptors remain unknown. TCRdb processed the 5' RACE reads anew with MiXCR; each CDR3 protein has one entry. The sample contains some 1,600 distinct CDR3 sequences, about 8.9% of which appear only once. The source was lung tumor tissue, collected at surgery. The source is a male donor with early-stage non-small cell lung cancer.

By sample share, this clonotype is medium-sized. The chain recombines TRBV4-2 with TRBJ2-7, with D possibly TRBD2 on 5 matching bases. This CDR3 spans 11 amino acids. Germline lookup yields CDR1 LGHNA and CDR2 YNFKEQ. V was shortened by 4 bases and J by 5 bases, with 6 bases between the two germline ends. The DNA of the CDR3 is TGTGCCAGCAGCCCTAGCCACGAGCAGTACTTC. Residues: CASSPSHEQYF.

This clonotype is termed medium-sized (0.01 to 0.1%). The J gene is TRBJ1-1, the V gene TRBV20-1, with TRBD1 matching over 7 bases. The CDR3 length is 15 residues. The V segment lost 0 bases and the J segment 0 bases; nucleotides outside the gene matches: 4. Germline V gene data show CDR1 as DFQATT and CDR2 as SNEGSKA (reference sequence). Here the CDR3 reads CSARDQDRVNTEAFF. CDR3 DNA: TGCAGTGCTAGAGATCAAGACAGGGTGAACACTGAAGCTTTCTTT.

In its sample, this clonotype ranks as medium-sized. This chain links TRBV30 with TRBJ2-6; D assignment may be TRBD1 or TRBD2 (5 bases each). V was clipped by 1 base and J by 0 bases, with 7 bases between them. The germline V gene encodes CDR1 GTSNPN and CDR2 SVGIG (reference sequence). This CDR3 region has 15 residues. This CDR3 is CAWSGGGSGANVLTF. The CDR3 DNA is TGTGCCTGGAGTGGTGGGGGCTCTGGGGCCAACGTCCTGACTTTC.

By its share, this clonotype is medium-sized. V is TRBV28 and J is TRBJ2-2, with 7 bases lining up with TRBD2. The trim removed 5 bases at V and 3 bases at J, leaving 6 bases unmatched. The germline gives CDR1 MDHEN, CDR2 SYDVKM. There are 15 residues in the CDR3. The CDR3 loop reads CASSRSGAYTGELFF. CDR3 in DNA: TGTGCCAGCAGTCGGAGCGGGGCATACACCGGGGAGCTGTTTTTT.

The chain carries TRBV5-4 and TRBJ2-3; 9 bases are a match to TRBD2. V lost 0 bases, J lost 5 bases, and 13 bases stayed unmatched. Looked up from germline, CDR1 is SGHNT and CDR2 is YYREEE (reference sequence). The CDR3 is made up of 18 amino acids. The CDR3 sequence is CASSLAGALAGVRDTQYF. CDR3 nucleotides: TGTGCCAGCAGCTTGGCGGGGGCATTAGCGGGAGTGAGAGATACGCAGTATTTT.

This clonotype came up many times. The chain has TRBV20-1 and TRBJ2-5; 9 nucleotides agree with TRBD2. The V segment lost 0 bases and the J segment 7 bases; nucleotides outside the gene matches: 12. The CDR3 has 16 residues. Germline V lookup: CDR1 DFQATT, CDR2 SNEGSKA (reference sequence). DNA for the CDR3: TGCAGTGCTAGAGATGAGGGCGGGAGGGCGTCCGGGACCCAGTACTTC. The encoded protein is CSARDEGGRASGTQYF.

By share, this clonotype ranks as medium-sized. The gene calls are TRBV27 and TRBJ2-5, with D maybe TRBD1 (5 bases). V lost 2 bases and J 5 bases, leaving 18 bases between the germline ends. This CDR3 region has 16 residues. Germline CDR1 reads MNHEY; CDR2 reads SMNVEV (reference sequence). The CDR3 reads CASSLSQGFAWETQYF. The DNA for the CDR3 is TGTGCCAGCAGTTTAAGTCAGGGCTTTGCTTGGGAGACCCAGTACTTC.

By its share, this clonotype is medium-sized. The rearrangement links TRBV7-9 to TRBJ1-1, with no clear D. Trimming left V 1 base short and J 4 bases short, with 10 bases between. The V gene's germline CDR1 is SEHNR and CDR2 FQNEAQ (reference sequence). The CDR3 has 14 residues. The CDR3 DNA follows: TGTGCCAGCAGCTTAGGTGGGCCCGGCACTGAAGCTTTCTTT. It encodes CASSLGGPGTEAFF.

This clonotype rates as large. The rearrangement joins TRBV7-9 to TRBJ2-2, with D uncertain. The CDR3 runs to 17 residues. In germline, CDR1 is SEHNR, CDR2 FQNEAQ (reference sequence). The ends were cut back, 5 bases at V and 0 bases at J, with 16 bases in the middle. The CDR3 region has the DNA TGTGCCAGCAGCCGGCCAAGGTCGGGCCCGAACACCGGGGAGCTGTTTTTT. Translating it yields CASSRPRSGPNTGELFF. Full variable domain (missing parts from reference TRBV7-9 and TRBJ2-2): DTGVSQNPRHKITKRGQNVTFRCDPISEHNRLYWYRQTLGQGPEFLTYFQNEAQLEKSRLLSDRFSAERPKGSFSTLEIQRTEQGDSAMYLCASSRPRSGPNTGELFFGEGSRLTVL.

This clonotype was seen repeatedly, ten times or more. The V gene is TRBV11-3, the J gene TRBJ2-1; 14 positions match TRBD2. The CDR3 runs 16 residues. J was trimmed by 9 bases and V by 5 bases; bases with no gene match: 9. Germline CDR1 and CDR2: SGHNT and YENEEA. The CDR3 loop reads CASSPTGLAGVSEQFF. The CDR3 region has the DNA TGTGCCAGCAGCCCGACGGGACTAGCGGGAGTAAGTGAGCAGTTCTTC.

The table lists this clonotype with a few counts. This chain joins TRBV30 and TRBJ2-5; TRBD2 matches at 7 bases. The J segment lost 4 bases and the V segment lost 2 bases, leaving 1 base of the junction unmatched. The CDR3 is 12 residues long. Germline-derived CDR1 and CDR2 are GTSNPN and SVGIG (reference sequence). The CDR3 region has the DNA TGTGCCTGGAGTTCGGGGGGAGAGACCCAGTACTTC. Amino acids: CAWSSGGETQYF.

The J gene is TRBJ1-2, the V gene TRBV6-1; no clear D gene. Looked up from germline, CDR1 is MNHNS and CDR2 is SASEGT. V shed 8 bases and J shed 2 bases, with 12 bases lying between them. The CDR3 length is 13 residues. The CDR3 is CASRFPGNYGYTF. Written as DNA, the CDR3 is TGTGCCAGCCGCTTTCCGGGCAACTATGGCTACACCTTC.

The V and J genes are TRBV5-1 and TRBJ2-1; D remains unclear. The CDR3 is made up of 14 amino acids. V lost 5 bases and J 1 base, leaving 10 bases between the germline ends. Germline-derived CDR1 and CDR2 are SGHRS and YFSETQ. In DNA form, the CDR3 reads TGCGCCAGCAGGTGGGCGGAATCCTACAATGAGCAGTTCTTC. Encoded protein: CASRWAESYNEQFF.

The gene calls are TRBV6-5 and TRBJ1-6; 11 positions agree with TRBD1. The germline CDR1 and CDR2 sequences are MNHEY and SVGAGI. The CDR3 has 13 amino acids. V lost 6 bases and J lost 9; bases outside the gene matches: 1. The CDR3 here is CASRGTGGSPLHF. The CDR3 nucleotides read TGTGCCAGCAGAGGGACAGGGGGTTCACCCCTCCACTTT.